These 23 T cell receptor beta chains came from one sample sequenced in a study of blood T cell repertoires in COVID-19. The repertoire was sequenced with immunoSEQ multiplex PCR; TCRdb's copy has only in-frame clones and lacks some. The table lists more than 200,000 clones, approximately 88% of them singletons. Sequencing was done on a sample of peripheral blood. The receptors were sampled from a woman under 40 with COVID-19, enrolled during active disease.

The chain has TRBV11-2 and TRBJ1-2; TRBD1 agrees at 8 bases. This CDR3 spans 15 amino acids. After removal of 4 bases from V and 6 bases from J, the junction contained 10 bases not matched to a gene. Germline V gives CDR1 SGHAT, CDR2 FQNNGV. This CDR3 reads CASSSGQVSVDGYTF. The CDR3 nucleotides read TGTGCCAGCAGCTCGGGACAGGTTTCTGTCGATGGCTACACCTTC.

The gene calls are TRBV20-1 and TRBJ2-5; 12 nucleotides line up with TRBD2. The germline V gene has CDR1 DFQATT and CDR2 SNEGSKA (reference sequence). Trimming took 3 bases from V and 6 from J; bases not matched to a gene: 17. This CDR3 is built from 18 residues. This CDR3 reads CSASLSPGLAGRRQTQYF. CDR3 sequence (DNA): TGCAGTGCTAGTCTAAGTCCGGGACTAGCGGGTCGAAGGCAGACCCAGTACTTC.

The chain couples TRBV18 to TRBJ1-2, with 11 bases that match TRBD1. Germline V gene lookup returns CDR1 KGHSH and CDR2 LQKENI. This CDR3 contains 18 residues. Trimming at V came to 5 bases and at J to 3 bases, leaving 14 bases not matched to a gene. CDR3 sequence reads: CASSSGQGALPTHYGYTF. CDR3 nucleotide sequence: TGTGCCAGCTCAAGTGGACAGGGGGCCTTACCAACTCACTATGGCTACACCTTC. Using reference TRBV18 and TRBJ1-2 for the parts outside the CDR3, the full variable domain is NAGVMQNPRHLVRRRGQEARLRCSPMKGHSHVYWYRQLPEEGLKFMVYLQKENIIDESGMPKERFSAEFPKEGPSILRIQQVVRGDSAAYFCASSSGQGALPTHYGYTFGSGTRLTVV.

On this clone itself: The same CDR3 can be traced to other DNA sequences in this sample. The rearrangement joins TRBV12-3 or TRBV12-4 to TRBJ2-3; D perhaps matches TRBD1 (5 bases). V shed 3 bases and J shed 2 bases, with 6 bases lying between them. The CDR3 has 13 residues. This chain's CDR3 is CASSFGATDTQYF. Here the CDR3 DNA reads TGTGCCAGCAGTTTTGGGGCCACAGATACGCAGTATTTT.

V is TRBV6-2 or TRBV6-3 and J is TRBJ2-1; D unresolved. The germline CDR1 and CDR2 sequences are MNHEY and SVGEGT. CDR3 size: 12 residues. V was pared by 6 bases and J by 4 bases, with 7 bases between. This chain's CDR3 is CASSGVYNEQFF. For the CDR3, the DNA is TGTGCCAGCAGCGGAGTGTACAATGAGCAGTTCTTC.

The chain uses TRBV4-3 and TRBJ2-5, with TRBD1 matching over 9 bases. V lost 4 bases and J lost 4; bases outside the gene matches: 4. The CDR3 is 14 residues long. Germline CDR1 reads LGHNA; CDR2 reads YSLEER. The DNA for the CDR3 is TGCGCCAGCAGCCGTGGGACAGGGACAGAGACCCAGTACTTC. Its protein product is CASSRGTGTETQYF.

The chain combines TRBV7-2 with TRBJ2-5, with 11 positions matching TRBD2. Germline V gives CDR1 SGHTA, CDR2 FQGNSA. The CDR3 loop spans 21 amino acids. V lost 0 bases, J lost 4 bases, and 19 bases stayed unmatched. The CDR3 loop is CASSLAEGQGRVGLAAETQYF. Written as DNA, the CDR3 is TGTGCCAGCAGCTTAGCCGAAGGACAGGGGAGAGTGGGACTAGCGGCAGAGACCCAGTACTTC. The variable domain in full, with the rest retrieved from reference TRBV7-2 and TRBJ2-5, is GAGVSQSPSNKVTEKGKDVELRCDPISGHTALYWYRQSLGQGLEFLIYFQGNSAPDKSGLPSDRFSAERTGGSVSTLTIQRTQQEDSAVYLCASSLAEGQGRVGLAAETQYFGPGTRLLVL.

The chain is built from TRBV20-1 and TRBJ1-5; 9 nucleotides match TRBD1. Unmatched junction bases numbered 8, after V lost 3 bases and J lost 5 bases. CDR3 length equals 15 residues. Germline CDR1 and CDR2: DFQATT and SNEGSKA (reference sequence). The DNA of the CDR3 is TGCAGTGCTAGTCCCCGGGGACAGGGACATCAGCCCCAGCATTTT. This gives the protein CSASPRGQGHQPQHF.

The chain combines TRBV5-5 with TRBJ2-5, with D perhaps TRBD1 (6 bases). In germline, CDR1 is SGHKS, CDR2 YYEKEE (reference sequence). This CDR3 has 14 amino acids. V was pared by 2 bases and J by 4 bases, with 12 bases between. The CDR3 coding sequence is TGTGCCAGCAGCTTTAGGGGGTTGAGAGAGACCCAGTACTTC. This sequence encodes CASSFRGLRETQYF.

The CDR3 reads CASSQELGYYGYTF. The CDR3 DNA is TGCGCCAGCAGCCAAGAACTAGGGTACTATGGCTACACCTTC. The V and J genes are TRBV4-1 and TRBJ1-2; D call uncertain. The germline V gene encodes CDR1 MGHRA and CDR2 YSYEKL. The CDR3 extends over 14 amino acids. Between the trimmed V and J ends, which lost 0 bases and 3 bases, there was a span of 8 bases.

V and J are TRBV4-2 and TRBJ2-3; 7 bases fit TRBD2. In germline, CDR1 is LGHNA, CDR2 YNFKEQ. This CDR3 contains 16 residues. V lost 1 base, J lost 3 bases, and 7 bases stayed unmatched. The CDR3 spells CASSQVLGGSTDTQYF. DNA for the CDR3: TGTGCCAGCAGCCAAGTTTTGGGCGGGAGTACAGATACGCAGTATTTT.

The chain combines TRBV27 with TRBJ2-1; possibly TRBD2 for D (6 bases). Trimming stripped 5 bases from V and 6 bases from J, with 11 bases between. This CDR3 has 13 amino acids. From germline, CDR1 is MNHEY and CDR2 SMNVEV (reference sequence). The CDR3, as DNA: TGTGCCAGCAGTGACCCCGGGGGCAATGAGCAGTTCTTC. Its translation is CASSDPGGNEQFF.

CDR3 sequence: CASSITYQGYEQYF. CDR3 nucleotide sequence: TGTGCCAGTAGTATCACTTATCAGGGCTACGAGCAGTACTTC. J is TRBJ2-7 and V is TRBV19; tentative D call: TRBD1 (5 bases). Germline V CDR1 and CDR2: LNHDA, SQIVND (reference sequence). The CDR3 loop spans 14 amino acids. Trimming took 3 bases from V and 3 from J, leaving 12 bases between them.

The V call is TRBV6-6, the J call TRBJ1-2; D gene unclear. This CDR3 has 14 residues. Germline CDR1 reads MNHNY; CDR2 reads SVGAGI (reference sequence). The V and J ends lost 10 bases and 1 base respectively, with 16 bases between them. CDR3 loop: CATAKSAYNYGYTF. As DNA, the CDR3 is TGTGCCACCGCGAAGAGCGCCTATAACTATGGCTACACCTTC.

The rearrangement joins TRBV28 to TRBJ2-4; possibly TRBD1 for D (5 bases). Per the germline V gene, CDR1 is MDHEN and CDR2 is SYDVKM. The CDR3 has 13 residues. V lost 6 bases to trimming and J lost 1 base, with 7 bases between them. The CDR3 sequence: CASSPGAKNIQYF. DNA for the CDR3: TGTGCCAGCAGCCCAGGGGCCAAAAACATTCAGTACTTC.

V gene TRBV10-1 combines with J gene TRBJ2-2; D is unresolved. The CDR3 contains 13 residues. CDR1 WNHNN and CDR2 SYGVQD come from the germline V gene (reference sequence). V lost 6 bases and J lost 1, with 6 bases in between. The CDR3 region is CASSTENTGELFF. In DNA form, the CDR3 reads TGCGCCAGCAGCACAGAGAACACCGGGGAGCTGTTTTTT.

The chain carries TRBV10-3 and TRBJ1-1; 12 nucleotides match TRBD1. The trim removed 1 base at V and 6 bases at J, leaving 18 bases unmatched. Germline assignment: CDR1 ENHRY and CDR2 SYGVKD. There are 20 residues in the CDR3. Here the CDR3 reads CAISEWALTGTGGEVAEAFF. The CDR3 DNA sequence: TGTGCCATCAGTGAGTGGGCCCTTACTGGGACAGGGGGCGAAGTCGCTGAAGCTTTCTTT.

This chain joins TRBV29-1 and TRBJ1-1, with 8 bases lining up with TRBD1. Germline V gives CDR1 SQVTM, CDR2 ANQGSEA. The CDR3 is 12 residues long. Losses at the gene ends were 6 bases for V and 4 bases for J; bases not matched to a gene: 4. The CDR3 loop reads CSVGQGGTEAFF. CDR3 coding DNA: TGCAGCGTCGGACAGGGAGGCACTGAAGCTTTCTTT.

The chain couples TRBV4-2 to TRBJ2-3, with D possibly being TRBD1 (6 bases). CDR1 is LGHNA, CDR2 YNFKEQ, per germline. The V end lost 1 base, the J end lost 5 bases, and 13 bases lay between the germline ends. The CDR3 totals 15 residues. CDR3 sequence (DNA): TGTGCCAGCAGCCAAGGTTCAGGGGCGGGAGATACGCAGTATTTT. This codes for CASSQGSGAGDTQYF.

The chain combines TRBV29-1 with TRBJ1-5; unclear D gene. The CDR3 is 14 residues long. CDR1 and CDR2 (germline): SQVTM, ANQGSEA. The germline V and J ends were trimmed by 5 bases and 0 bases, with 11 bases remaining between them. This chain's CDR3 is CSVLDPYSNQPQHF. Written as DNA, the CDR3 is TGCAGCGTTCTAGACCCTTATAGCAATCAGCCCCAGCATTTT.

The rearrangement joins TRBV11-2 to TRBJ1-4; 7 bases map to TRBD1. CDR3 size: 15 residues. The germline CDR1 and CDR2 sequences are SGHAT and FQNNGV. V dropped 0 bases and J dropped 8; count of bases not matched to a gene: 6. As DNA, the CDR3 is TGTGCCAGCAGCTTAGATCCGTGGACAGGCGAAAAACTGTTTTTT. Its translation is CASSLDPWTGEKLFF.

This clone is a singleton in its sample. The chain uses TRBV9 and TRBJ1-2; D might be TRBD1 (5 bases). Per germline, CDR1 SGDLS and CDR2 YYNGEE. With 5 bases removed from V and 1 base from J, the gap between germline ends came to 12 bases. The CDR3 has 14 residues. The CDR3 loop reads CASRPREGNYGYTF. CDR3 DNA sequence: TGTGCCAGCAGGCCCAGGGAGGGTAACTATGGCTACACCTTC.

The chain recombines TRBV2 with TRBJ2-3; 15 nucleotides align to TRBD2. With 6 bases clipped from V and 5 bases from J, the junction kept 6 bases outside the gene matches. Per the germline V gene, CDR1 is SNHLY and CDR2 is FYNNEI. The length of the CDR3 is 16 residues. CDR3 sequence reads: CASRRTSGRERDTQYF. The CDR3 DNA sequence: TGTGCCAGCAGGAGGACTAGCGGGAGGGAGAGAGATACGCAGTATTTT.